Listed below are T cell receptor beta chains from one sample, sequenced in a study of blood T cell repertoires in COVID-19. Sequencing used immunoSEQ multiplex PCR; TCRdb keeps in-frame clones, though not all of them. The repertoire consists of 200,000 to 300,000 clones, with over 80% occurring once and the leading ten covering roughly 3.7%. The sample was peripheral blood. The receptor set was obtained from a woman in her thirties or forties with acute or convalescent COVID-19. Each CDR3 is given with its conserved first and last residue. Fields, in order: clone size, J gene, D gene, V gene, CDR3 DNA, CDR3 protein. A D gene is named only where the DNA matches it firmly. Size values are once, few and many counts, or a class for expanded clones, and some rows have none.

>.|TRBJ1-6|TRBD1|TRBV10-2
TGCGCCAGCAGTTCTCGGACAGGGGGTCAAGATTCACCCCTCCACTTT
CASSSRTGGQDSPLHF
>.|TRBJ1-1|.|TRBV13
TGTGCCAGCAGCTCCCGGGTAGATGAGAACACTGAAGCTTTCTTT
CASSSRVDENTEAFF
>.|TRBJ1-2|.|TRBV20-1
TGCAGTGCTAGAGAGGCGGATGGCTACACCTTC
CSAREADGYTF
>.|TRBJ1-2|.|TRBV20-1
TGCAGTCTGCAGGAAACCTATGGCTACACCTTC
CSLQETYGYTF
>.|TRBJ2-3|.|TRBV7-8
TGTGCCAGCAGCTTACTAGGCTCTCAAAGAGCAGATACGCAGTATTTT
CASSLLGSQRADTQYF
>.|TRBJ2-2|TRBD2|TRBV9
TGTGCCCGCGGGGGGGCGAGTCGGGCCGGGGAGCTGTTTTTT
CARGGASRAGELFF
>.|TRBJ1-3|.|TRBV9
TGTGCCAGCAGCGGGTCCACAGTATCGGGAAACACCATATATTTT
CASSGSTVSGNTIYF
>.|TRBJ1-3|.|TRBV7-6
TGTGCCAGCAGCTTAGATCTGAGCAACACCATATATTTT
CASSLDLSNTIYF
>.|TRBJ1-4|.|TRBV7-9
TGTGCCAGCACCCCCCCGGCGGTCCCTAATGAAAAACTGTTTTTT
CASTPPAVPNEKLFF
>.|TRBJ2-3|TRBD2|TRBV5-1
TGCGCCAGCAGCTCTGGTACTAGCGGGGGGGATACGCAGTATTTT
CASSSGTSGGDTQYF
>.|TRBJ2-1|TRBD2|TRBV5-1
TGCGCCAGCAGCGCGGGACTAGCGGGGGGCATGGACAATGAGCAGTTCTTC
CASSAGLAGGMDNEQFF
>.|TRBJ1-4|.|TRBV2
TGTGCCAGCAGTGACGGAGGGAGGGGGGCGGAAAAACTGTTTTTT
CASSDGGRGAEKLFF
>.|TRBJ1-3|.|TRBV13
TGTTCGGGGGGGCCATCTGGAAACACCATATATTTT
CSGGPSGNTIYF
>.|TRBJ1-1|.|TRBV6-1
TGTGCCAGCAGTGAAGGGTCCGGGATCAACACTGAAGCTTTCTTT
CASSEGSGINTEAFF
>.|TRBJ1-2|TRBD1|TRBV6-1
TGTGCCAGCAGTGCCTACGGCGGGACAGGACTGTTCTATGGCTACACCTTC
CASSAYGGTGLFYGYTF
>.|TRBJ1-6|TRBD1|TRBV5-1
TGCGCCAGCAGCTTGGAGGACAGGGGGAGGTCACCCCTCCACTTT
CASSLEDRGRSPLHF
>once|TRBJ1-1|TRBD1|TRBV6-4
TGTGCCAGCAGCCCGACAGGGGTCAACACTGAAGCTTTCTTT
CASSPTGVNTEAFF
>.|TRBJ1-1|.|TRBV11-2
TGTGCCAGCAGCACCTTTAGACTCCCTGGGACTGAAGCTTTCTTT
CASSTFRLPGTEAFF
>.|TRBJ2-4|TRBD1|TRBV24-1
TGTGCCACGATCACTCCCCCCCGGGACAGCGGAAACATTCAGTACTTC
CATITPPRDSGNIQYF
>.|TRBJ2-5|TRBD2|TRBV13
TGTGCCAGCAGCGAGGGACTAGCGGGGGGTGACCAGTACTTC
CASSEGLAGGDQYF
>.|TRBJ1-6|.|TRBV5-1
TGCGCCAGCAGCACCCAACAGGGAAGTAATTCACCCCTCCACTTT
CASSTQQGSNSPLHF
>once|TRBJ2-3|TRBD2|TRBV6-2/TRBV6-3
TGTGCCAGCAGTTACTCGACCCTTGGACTAGCGGGGGCTGAAGATACGCAGTATTTT
CASSYSTLGLAGAEDTQYF
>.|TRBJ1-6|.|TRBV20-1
TGCAGTGCTAGTTGGGGGCGCGTAAATTCACCCCTCCACTTT
CSASWGRVNSPLHF
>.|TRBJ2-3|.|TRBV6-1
TGTGCCAGCAGTGCGGGACACCTATTGACCACAGATACGCAGTATTTT
CASSAGHLLTTDTQYF
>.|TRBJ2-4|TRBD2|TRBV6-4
TGTGCCAGCAGTTTAGCGGGGGGGAGTTCCAAAAACATTCAGTACTTC
CASSLAGGSSKNIQYF
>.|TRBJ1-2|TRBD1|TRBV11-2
TGTGCCAGCAGCTCGACAGGGTTTATGTATGGCTACACCTTC
CASSSTGFMYGYTF
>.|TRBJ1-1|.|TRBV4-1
TGCGCCAGCAGCCAAGGGCCGGTCAGGCAGAACACTGAAGCTTTCTTT
CASSQGPVRQNTEAFF
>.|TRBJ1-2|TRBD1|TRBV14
TGTGCCAGCAGCCAAGACCGGACAGGCTATGGCTACACCTTC
CASSQDRTGYGYTF
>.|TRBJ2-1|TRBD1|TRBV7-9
TGTGCCAGCAGCCCAGAGGGACAGGGGGAGCATGAGCAGTTCTTC
CASSPEGQGEHEQFF
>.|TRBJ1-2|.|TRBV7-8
TGTGCCAGCAACTTCGGACCAGACCCTAGCATCTACACCTTC
CASNFGPDPSIYTF
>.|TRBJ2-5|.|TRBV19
TGTGCCAGTAGCGGGGCGGGTGGGGGCAAAGAGACCCAGTACTTC
CASSGAGGGKETQYF
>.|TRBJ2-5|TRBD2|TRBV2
TGTGCCAGCAGAACTAGCGGGGGGGATTCGAAGACCCAGTACTTC
CASRTSGGDSKTQYF
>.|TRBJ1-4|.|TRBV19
TGTGCCAGTAGTATCGGTAGCAGGGTAATGGAAGAAAAACTGTTTTTT
CASSIGSRVMEEKLFF
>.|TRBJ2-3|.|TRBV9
TGTGCCAGCAGCTCCCCTCGACTAGACACAGATACGCAGTATTTT
CASSSPRLDTDTQYF
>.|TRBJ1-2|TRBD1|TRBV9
TGTGCCATCCAATCCGGGACAGGGTCCATTAACTATGGCTACACCTTC
CAIQSGTGSINYGYTF
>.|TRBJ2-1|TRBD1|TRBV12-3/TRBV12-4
TGTGCCAGCATCAACAGGGGAAATGAGCAGTTCTTC
CASINRGNEQFF
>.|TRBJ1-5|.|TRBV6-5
TGTGCCAGCAGCCGGGACATACGCAATCAGCCCCAGCATTTT
CASSRDIRNQPQHF
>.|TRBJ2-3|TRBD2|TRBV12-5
TGTGCTAGTGGGACCGGACTAGCGGGGGATACGCAGTATTTT
CASGTGLAGDTQYF
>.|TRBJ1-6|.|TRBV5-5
TGTGCCAGCAGCTTGGGGTTTAGGGGGTTTAATTCACCCCTCCACTTT
CASSLGFRGFNSPLHF
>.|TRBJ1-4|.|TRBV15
TGTGCCACCAGCAAAGAGCGACATACTTCAACTAATGAAAAACTGTTTTTT
CATSKERHTSTNEKLFF
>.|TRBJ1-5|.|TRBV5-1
TGCGCCAGCAGCTTGGTAGGGGGTAGCAATCAGCCCCAGCATTTT
CASSLVGGSNQPQHF
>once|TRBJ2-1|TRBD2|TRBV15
TGTGCCACCGGCGGGGGGGCCGATGAGCAGTTCTTC
CATGGGADEQFF
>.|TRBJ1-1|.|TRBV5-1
TGCGCCAGCAGCTTGACGGGGAGGGCGGACACTGAAGCTTTCTTT
CASSLTGRADTEAFF
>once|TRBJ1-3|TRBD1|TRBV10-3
TGTGCCACCTGGGACAGGGGAGGAGACACCATATATTTT
CATWDRGGDTIYF